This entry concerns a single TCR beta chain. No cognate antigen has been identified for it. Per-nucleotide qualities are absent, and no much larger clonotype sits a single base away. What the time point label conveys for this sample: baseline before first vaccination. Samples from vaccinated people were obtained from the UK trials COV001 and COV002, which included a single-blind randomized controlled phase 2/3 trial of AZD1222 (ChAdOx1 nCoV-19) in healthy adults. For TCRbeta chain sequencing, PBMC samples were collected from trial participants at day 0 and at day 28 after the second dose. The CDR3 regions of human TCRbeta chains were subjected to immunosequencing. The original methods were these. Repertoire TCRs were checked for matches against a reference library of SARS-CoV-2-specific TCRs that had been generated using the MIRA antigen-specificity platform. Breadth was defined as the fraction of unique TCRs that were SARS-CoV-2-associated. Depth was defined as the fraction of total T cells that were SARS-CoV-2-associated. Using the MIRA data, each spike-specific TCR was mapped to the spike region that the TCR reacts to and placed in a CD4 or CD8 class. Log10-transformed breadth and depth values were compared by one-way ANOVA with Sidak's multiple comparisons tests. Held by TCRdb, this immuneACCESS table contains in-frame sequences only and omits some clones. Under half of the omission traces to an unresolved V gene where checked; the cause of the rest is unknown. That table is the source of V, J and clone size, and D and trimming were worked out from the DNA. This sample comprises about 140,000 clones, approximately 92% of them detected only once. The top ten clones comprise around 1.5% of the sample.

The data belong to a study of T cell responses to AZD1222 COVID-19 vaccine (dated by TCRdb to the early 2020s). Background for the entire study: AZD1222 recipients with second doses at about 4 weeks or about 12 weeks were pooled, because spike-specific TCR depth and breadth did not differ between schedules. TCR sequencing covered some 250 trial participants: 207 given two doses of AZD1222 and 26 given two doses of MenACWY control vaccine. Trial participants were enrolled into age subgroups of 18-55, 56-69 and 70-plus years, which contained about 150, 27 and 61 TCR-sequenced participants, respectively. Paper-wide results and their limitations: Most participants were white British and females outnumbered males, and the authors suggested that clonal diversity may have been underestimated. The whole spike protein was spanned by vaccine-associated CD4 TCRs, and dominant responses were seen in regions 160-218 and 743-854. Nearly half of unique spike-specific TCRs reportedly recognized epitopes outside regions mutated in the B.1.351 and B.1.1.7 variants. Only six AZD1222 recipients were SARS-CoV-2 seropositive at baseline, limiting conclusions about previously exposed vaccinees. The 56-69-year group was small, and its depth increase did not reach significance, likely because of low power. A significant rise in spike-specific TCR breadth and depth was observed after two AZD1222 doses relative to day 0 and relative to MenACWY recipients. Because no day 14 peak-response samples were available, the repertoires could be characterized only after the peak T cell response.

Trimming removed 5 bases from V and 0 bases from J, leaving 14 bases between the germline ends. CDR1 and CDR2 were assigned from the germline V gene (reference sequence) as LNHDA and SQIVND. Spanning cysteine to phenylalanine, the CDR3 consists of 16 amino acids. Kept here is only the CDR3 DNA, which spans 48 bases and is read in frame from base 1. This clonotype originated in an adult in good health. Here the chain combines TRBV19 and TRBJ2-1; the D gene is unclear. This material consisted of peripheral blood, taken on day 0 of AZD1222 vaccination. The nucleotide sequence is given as TGTGCCAGTAGTCTACGACGGTCCAGCTCCTACAATGAGCAGTTCTTC. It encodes CASSLRRSSSYNEQFF.